These T cell receptor beta chains were read from a single sample in a study of shared clonotypes between healthy human individuals. Method: immunoSEQ multiplex PCR; TCRdb's copy keeps in-frame clones and lacks some. The table has over 850,000 clones, approximately 80% seen once. The sample comprised memory CD4+ T cells from PBMCs. The source is a man aged 18 to 29 in good health. Some clones in this sample may be carry-over from other donors' samples. CDR3s include the opening cysteine and the closing phenylalanine or tryptophan. Fields, in order: J gene, clone size, V gene, D gene, CDR3 DNA, CDR3 protein. D genes are given only for firm matches. Part of the rows lack a size; the others show once, few, many or a class for expanded clones.

J: TRBJ2-2
size: many
V: TRBV5-4
D: TRBD2
DNA: TGTGCCAGCAGCTCGGGACTAGCGGGAGGGCCGGGCGGGGAGCTGTTTTTT
CDR3: CASSSGLAGGPGGELFF

J: TRBJ2-5
size: .
V: TRBV7-8
D: TRBD2
DNA: TGTGCCAGCAGCTTGGGCCTAGCGGGAGTCGGGGGCCAAGAGACCCAGTACTTC
CDR3: CASSLGLAGVGGQETQYF

J: TRBJ1-3
size: .
V: TRBV18
D: .
DNA: TGTGCCAGCTCCTCTTTCCAACAAGGGCCCGACTCTGGAAACACCATATATTTT
CDR3: CASSSFQQGPDSGNTIYF

J: TRBJ2-4
size: .
V: TRBV5-6
D: TRBD2
DNA: TGTGCCAGCAGCTCCCCGGGGGAGGGGAACATTCAGTACTTC
CDR3: CASSSPGEGNIQYF

J: TRBJ1-5
size: .
V: TRBV11-2
D: .
DNA: TGTGCCAGCAGTGAGACCGTAGGGGGCAATCAGCCCCAGCATTTT
CDR3: CASSETVGGNQPQHF

J: TRBJ1-5
size: many
V: TRBV10-3
D: .
DNA: TGTGCCATCAGTGAGTCGTGGGGGGCGAATCAGCCCCAGCATTTT
CDR3: CAISESWGANQPQHF

J: TRBJ2-2
size: .
V: TRBV9
D: TRBD2
DNA: TGTGCCAGCAGTCGTACCCTAGGCCTACTAGCGGGAGTTCACGGGGAGCTGTTTTTT
CDR3: CASSRTLGLLAGVHGELFF

J: TRBJ1-1
size: many
V: TRBV6-5
D: TRBD1
DNA: TGTGCCAGCAGTGAGGGACAGGGGGCCGCTGAAGCTTTCTTT
CDR3: CASSEGQGAAEAFF

J: TRBJ1-2
size: .
V: TRBV6-6
D: TRBD1
DNA: TGTGCCAGCAGTTACGGACAGGGGGAGGGTGGCTACACCTTC
CDR3: CASSYGQGEGGYTF

J: TRBJ1-1
size: many
V: TRBV5-1
D: .
DNA: TGCGCCAGCAGCCCGCTACAGAGTATGAACACTGAAGCTTTCTTT
CDR3: CASSPLQSMNTEAFF

J: TRBJ2-3
size: .
V: TRBV10-3
D: TRBD2
DNA: TGTGCCATCAGGCGGGAGGATACGCAGTATTTT
CDR3: CAIRREDTQYF

J: TRBJ1-5
size: .
V: TRBV6-6
D: .
DNA: TGTGCCAGCAGACCCACAGGGCAGGGCAATCAGCCCCAGCATTTT
CDR3: CASRPTGQGNQPQHF

J: TRBJ2-1
size: .
V: TRBV30
D: .
DNA: TGTGCCTGGAGTGCGGGACCCTACAATGAGCAGTTCTTC
CDR3: CAWSAGPYNEQFF

J: TRBJ2-3
size: .
V: TRBV7-6
D: TRBD2
DNA: TGTGCCAGCAGCCCCGGACTAGCGGGACCTCTCACAGATACGCAGTATTTT
CDR3: CASSPGLAGPLTDTQYF

J: TRBJ2-1
size: .
V: TRBV5-1
D: TRBD2
DNA: TGCGCCAGCAGCTTAACTAGCGGGAGACTAAATGAGCAGTTCTTC
CDR3: CASSLTSGRLNEQFF

J: TRBJ2-2
size: .
V: TRBV5-1
D: .
DNA: TGCGCCAGCAGCTTGGGCCCGACGGCCCCGGGCACCGGGGAGCTGTTTTTT
CDR3: CASSLGPTAPGTGELFF

J: TRBJ1-4
size: few
V: TRBV9
D: .
DNA: TGTGCCAGCAGCGTAGGGCCTACCCTAGGACGTGAAAAACTGTTTTTT
CDR3: CASSVGPTLGREKLFF

J: TRBJ1-1
size: few
V: TRBV9
D: .
DNA: TGTGCCAGCAGCGAGGTCAATAGGGAAGCTTTCTTT
CDR3: CASSEVNREAFF

J: TRBJ1-1
size: many
V: TRBV18
D: TRBD1
DNA: TGTGCCAGCTCACCGGGAGGACAGGGTTCGGCTTTCTTT
CDR3: CASSPGGQGSAFF

J: TRBJ1-2
size: .
V: TRBV6-6
D: TRBD1
DNA: TGTGCCAGCAGTTACACCCAGGGGGCCGGTGGCTACACCTTC
CDR3: CASSYTQGAGGYTF

J: TRBJ1-5
size: few
V: TRBV19
D: TRBD1
DNA: TGTGCCAGCCTAGACAGGGGAAGTGGCAATCAGCCCCAGCATTTT
CDR3: CASLDRGSGNQPQHF

J: TRBJ2-5
size: .
V: TRBV27
D: .
DNA: TGTGCCAGCAGTTTTCGGGCAGGACTACGCCAAGAGACCCAGTACTTC
CDR3: CASSFRAGLRQETQYF

J: TRBJ1-3
size: .
V: TRBV2
D: .
DNA: TGTGCCAGCAGTTACTGGGCTGGAAACACCATATATTTT
CDR3: CASSYWAGNTIYF

J: TRBJ2-6
size: .
V: TRBV4-1
D: .
DNA: TGCGCCAGCGCGCGGGGGCTGGGAGGGGCCAACGTCCTGACTTTC
CDR3: CASARGLGGANVLTF

J: TRBJ1-1
size: .
V: TRBV6-5
D: .
DNA: TGTGCCAGCAGTTATAGACAAGACACTGAAGCTTTCTTT
CDR3: CASSYRQDTEAFF

J: TRBJ2-5
size: .
V: TRBV4-2
D: .
DNA: TGTGCCAGCAGCGCGTACGGCGAGGGGACCTTTGAGACCCAGTACTTC
CDR3: CASSAYGEGTFETQYF

J: TRBJ2-1
size: .
V: TRBV11-2
D: .
DNA: TGTGCCAGCAGCTTCAGACAGGACAACTCCTACAATGAGCAGTTCTTC
CDR3: CASSFRQDNSYNEQFF

J: TRBJ2-7
size: .
V: TRBV30
D: TRBD1
DNA: TGTGCCTGGAGTGGGGACAGGGCCTCCTACGAGCAGTACTTC
CDR3: CAWSGDRASYEQYF